This entry lists 21 T cell receptor beta chains sequenced from one sample in a study of T cell repertoires in cytomegalovirus infection. TCRdb reprocessed the reads with MiXCR, giving one entry per CDR3 protein. The sample lists 250,000 or so distinct CDR3 sequences; over 15% were seen once. Sequencing was performed on CD8+ T cells from PBMCs. These receptors were obtained from a human donor in good health (CMV status not recorded). Some clones in this sample may be carry-over from other donors' samples.

The chain recombines TRBV18 with TRBJ2-1; TRBD2 matches at 12 bases. The J segment lost 3 bases and the V segment lost 5 bases, leaving 11 bases of the junction unmatched. The germline gives CDR1 KGHSH, CDR2 LQKENI. The CDR3 contains 18 residues. CDR3 loop: CASSFGLAGTLNYNEQFF. The CDR3 DNA is TGTGCCAGCTCATTCGGACTAGCGGGGACCCTAAACTACAATGAGCAGTTCTTC.

In its sample, this clonotype was seen a few times. This chain connects TRBV10-2 to TRBJ2-5; possibly TRBD2 for D (5 bases). V gave up 8 bases and J gave up 5 bases, with 18 bases separating them. From germline, CDR1 is WSHSY and CDR2 SAAADI. The CDR3 is 14 residues long. The CDR3 DNA reads as TGCGCCAGCTCCTTGACCAGGAGGTGGGAGACCCAGTACTTC. It specifies CASSLTRRWETQYF.

The chain's CDR3 is CASSPLPPNTGELFF. CDR3 DNA: TGTGCCAGCAGCCCCCTTCCCCCGAACACCGGGGAGCTGTTTTTT. The chain has TRBV28 and TRBJ2-2; D unresolved. The CDR3 sequence is 15 residues long. The V and J ends lost 6 bases and 0 bases respectively, with 11 bases between them. Per the germline V gene, CDR1 is MDHEN and CDR2 is SYDVKM.

This clonotype has a handful of counts. The chain has TRBV28 and TRBJ2-1; weak D call: TRBD1 (5 bases). The germline gives CDR1 MDHEN, CDR2 SYDVKM. The CDR3 totals 14 residues. The germline V and J ends were trimmed by 6 bases and 7 bases, with 16 bases remaining between them. CDR3 amino acids: CASSGRGLGNEQFF. CDR3 sequence (DNA): TGTGCCAGCAGCGGAAGGGGATTGGGGAATGAGCAGTTCTTC.

The V gene is TRBV28, the J gene TRBJ1-3, with D tentatively TRBD1 (5 bases). Germline CDR1 is MDHEN and CDR2 is SYDVKM. The CDR3 contains 14 residues. Trimming took 4 bases from V and 2 from J, leaving 9 bases between them. As DNA, the CDR3 is TGTGCCAGCAGTTCCCCAGGGACTGGAAACACCATATATTTT. This translates into CASSSPGTGNTIYF. Full variable domain (missing parts from reference TRBV28 and TRBJ1-3): DVKVTQSSRYLVKRTGEKVFLECVQDMDHENMFWYRQDPGLGLRLIYFSYDVKMKEKGDIPEGYSVSREKKERFSLILESASTNQTSMYLCASSSPGTGNTIYFGEGSWLTVV.

This clonotype was seen more than once but under ten times. The chain couples TRBV10-3 to TRBJ2-6; tentatively, D is TRBD2 (6 bases). The CDR3 sequence is 17 residues long. V gave up 0 bases and J gave up 1 base, with 10 bases separating them. In germline, CDR1 is ENHRY, CDR2 SYGVKD. This CDR3 is CAISESSGFSGANVLTF. CDR3 sequence (DNA): TGTGCCATCAGTGAGTCGAGCGGGTTTTCTGGGGCCAACGTCCTGACTTTC.

This clonotype was counted ten times or more. The chain couples TRBV7-9 to TRBJ2-1, with D maybe TRBD1 (5 bases). Germline V gene lookup returns CDR1 SEHNR and CDR2 FQNEAQ (reference sequence). The CDR3 runs 13 residues. V dropped 5 bases and J dropped 10 bases, with 15 bases sitting between them. CDR3 amino acids: CASSPGSIIEQFF. The CDR3 DNA follows: TGTGCCAGCAGCCCAGGGTCGATTATCGAGCAGTTCTTC.

This chain uses TRBV6-2 or TRBV6-3 with TRBJ1-5; 9 bases line up with TRBD1. Germline trimming cut 0 bases from V and 3 bases from J; bases unmatched to any gene: 6. Germline lookup yields CDR1 MNHEY and CDR2 SVGEGT. The CDR3 extends over 17 amino acids. Written as DNA, the CDR3 is TGTGCCAGCAGTTACTCAACGGGACAGGGCCTCAATCAGCCCCAGCATTTT. Protein: CASSYSTGQGLNQPQHF.

The chain uses TRBV4-2 and TRBJ1-1; no clear D gene. In germline, CDR1 is LGHNA, CDR2 YNFKEQ. V dropped 7 bases and J dropped 7 bases, with 16 bases sitting between them. This CDR3 comprises 13 residues. CDR3 DNA: TGTGCCAGCACGACCGTCTCAGCCGGTGAAGCTTTCTTT. This sequence encodes CASTTVSAGEAFF.

V is TRBV10-3 and J is TRBJ1-3, with 8 bases that match TRBD1. The V gene's germline CDR1 is ENHRY and CDR2 SYGVKD. The CDR3 runs to 19 residues. V shed 2 bases and J 4 bases; nucleotides not matched to a gene: 16. CDR3 nucleotides: TGTGCCATCAGTGAGCCCGGTGGACAGGGTGATATGGCAGGAAACACCATATATTTT. It codes for CAISEPGGQGDMAGNTIYF.

A few counts support this clonotype. The rearrangement uses TRBV2 and TRBJ2-5; 8 positions agree with TRBD1. Unmatched junction bases numbered 8, after V lost 9 bases and J lost 5 bases. The CDR3 runs 13 residues. Germline V CDR1 and CDR2: SNHLY, FYNNEI. The CDR3 protein is CASQDRVTETQYF. The CDR3 DNA reads TGTGCCAGTCAGGACAGGGTTACGGAGACCCAGTACTTC.

The table lists this clonotype with a few counts. The chain employs TRBV6-5 and TRBJ2-1; D is perhaps TRBD2 (6 bases). CDR1 is MNHEY and CDR2 is SVGAGI in the germline V gene. V was clipped by 10 bases and J by 10 bases, with 26 bases between them. The CDR3 runs 15 residues. The CDR3 protein is CATTLREKEGEEQFF. The DNA for the CDR3 is TGTGCCACAACCCTCCGGGAGAAGGAGGGAGAAGAGCAGTTCTTC.

J is TRBJ2-3 and V is TRBV7-3; TRBD2 is a possible D gene (5 bases). Germline V CDR1 and CDR2: SGHTA, FQGTGA. This CDR3 is built from 12 residues. Trimming cost V 1 base and J 8 bases, with 7 bases left between them. The DNA for the CDR3 is TGTGCCAGCAGCTTAAACGAGGGTACGCAGTATTTT. It specifies CASSLNEGTQYF. Supplemented by reference TRBV7-3 and TRBJ2-3, the full variable domain reads GAGVSQTPSNKVTEKGKYVELRCDPISGHTALYWYRQSLGQGPEFLIYFQGTGAADDSGLPNDRFFAVRPEGSVSTLKIQRTERGDSAVYLCASSLNEGTQYFGPGTRLTVL.

The CDR3 bases are TGTGCCAGCAACGGGAACAGGGACAGCACAGATACGCAGTATTTT. This translates into CASNGNRDSTDTQYF. This sequence joins TRBV7-9 and TRBJ2-3; tentatively, D is TRBD1 (6 bases). The CDR3 sequence is 15 residues long. V lost 7 bases to trimming and J lost 0 bases, with 14 bases between them. CDR1 is SEHNR, CDR2 FQNEAQ, per germline (reference sequence).

There are a few counts of this clonotype. V usage is TRBV20-1 and J usage is TRBJ2-7, with D perhaps assigned TRBD1 or TRBD2 (5 bases each). This CDR3 has 13 amino acids. V lost 3 bases, J lost 10 bases, and 19 bases lay in between. The germline CDR1 and CDR2 sequences are DFQATT and SNEGSKA (reference sequence). The CDR3 sequence: CSARGPSSLIQYF. The CDR3 DNA reads TGCAGTGCTAGGGGACCTTCCTCCCTAATACAGTACTTC.

The rearrangement links TRBV6-2 or TRBV6-3 to TRBJ1-1; a possible D gene is TRBD1 (6 bases). CDR1 is MNHEY, CDR2 SVGEGT, per germline. V lost 6 bases and J 3 bases, leaving 11 bases between the germline ends. The length of the CDR3 is 13 residues. The CDR3 DNA reads as TGTGCCAGCAGAATAACAGGGTACACTGAAGCTTTCTTT. The encoded protein is CASRITGYTEAFF.

V gene TRBV12-3 or TRBV12-4 combines with J gene TRBJ1-1; TRBD1 is a possible D gene (5 bases). The CDR3 extends over 13 amino acids. V was cut by 0 bases and J by 8 bases, with 10 bases left in between. CDR3 loop: CASSLARGGEAFF. The CDR3 DNA reads TGTGCCAGCAGTTTAGCGCGGGGGGGGGAAGCTTTCTTT.

This clonotype was seen a handful of times. The chain carries TRBV7-6 and TRBJ2-1; tentatively, D is TRBD1 or TRBD2 (6 bases each). CDR3 size: 16 residues. V lost 3 bases and J 1 base, leaving 13 bases between the germline ends. Germline assignment: CDR1 SGHVS and CDR2 FNYEAQ. The CDR3 spells CASSFPRGGSYNEQFF. As DNA, the CDR3 is TGTGCCAGCAGCTTCCCCCGAGGGGGGTCCTACAATGAGCAGTTCTTC.

This clonotype appeared many times. CDR3 loop: CASSLSQVATGSGEQYF. The CDR3, as DNA: TGTGCCAGCAGCTTAAGCCAGGTGGCGACAGGGAGCGGCGAGCAGTACTTC. The V and J genes are TRBV7-3 and TRBJ2-7; the match to TRBD1 covers 7 bases. CDR3 length: 17 residues. V lost 1 base and J lost 6; bases outside the gene matches: 15. Germline V CDR1 and CDR2: SGHTA, FQGTGA.

The CDR3 is CSVEGTGGFPEAFF. CDR3 coding DNA: TGCAGCGTTGAGGGGACAGGGGGCTTCCCTGAAGCTTTCTTT. The chain has TRBV29-1 and TRBJ1-1, with 12 bases fitting TRBD1. From germline, CDR1 is SQVTM and CDR2 ANQGSEA. The CDR3 contains 14 residues. V lost 3 bases and J lost 6; bases outside the gene matches: 5.

This clonotype was picked up many times. This chain uses TRBV7-2 with TRBJ2-2; D is uncertain. The V and J ends lost 4 bases and 9 bases respectively, with 15 bases between them. CDR1 and CDR2 (germline): SGHTA, FQGNSA. This CDR3 has 14 residues. The CDR3 spells CASSSSVGFRELFF. DNA for the CDR3: TGTGCCAGCAGCTCTAGTGTCGGGTTCAGGGAGCTGTTTTTT.